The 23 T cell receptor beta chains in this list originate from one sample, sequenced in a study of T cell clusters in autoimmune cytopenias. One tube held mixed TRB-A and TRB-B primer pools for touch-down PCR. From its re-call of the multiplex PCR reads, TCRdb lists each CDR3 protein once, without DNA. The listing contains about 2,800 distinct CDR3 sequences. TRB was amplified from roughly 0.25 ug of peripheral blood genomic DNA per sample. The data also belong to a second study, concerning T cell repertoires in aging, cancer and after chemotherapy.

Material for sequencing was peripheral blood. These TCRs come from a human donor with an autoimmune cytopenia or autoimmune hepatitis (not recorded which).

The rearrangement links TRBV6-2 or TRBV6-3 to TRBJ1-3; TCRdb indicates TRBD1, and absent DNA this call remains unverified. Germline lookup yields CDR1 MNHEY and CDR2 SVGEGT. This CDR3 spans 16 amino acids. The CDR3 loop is CASSYPPGQGLDTIYF.

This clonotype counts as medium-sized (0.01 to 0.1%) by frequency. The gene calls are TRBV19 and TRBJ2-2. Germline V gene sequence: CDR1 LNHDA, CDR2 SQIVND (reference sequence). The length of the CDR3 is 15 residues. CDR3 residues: CASSIPSSQTGELFF.

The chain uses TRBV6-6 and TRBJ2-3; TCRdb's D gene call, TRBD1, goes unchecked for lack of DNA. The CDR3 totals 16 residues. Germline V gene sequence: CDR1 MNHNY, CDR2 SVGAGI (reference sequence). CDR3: CASSSGTGGRTDTQYF.

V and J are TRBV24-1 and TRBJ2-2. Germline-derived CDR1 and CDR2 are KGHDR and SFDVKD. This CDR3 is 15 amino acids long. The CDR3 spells CATSDLLGKSGELFF.

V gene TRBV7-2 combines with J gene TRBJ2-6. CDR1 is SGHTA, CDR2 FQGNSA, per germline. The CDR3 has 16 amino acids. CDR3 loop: CASSPDPSGGANVLTF.

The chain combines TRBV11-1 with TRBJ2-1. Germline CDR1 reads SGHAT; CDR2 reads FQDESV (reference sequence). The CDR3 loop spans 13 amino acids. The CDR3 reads CASSPRHGNEQFF.

This CDR3 reads CASSITVNTEAFF. The chain has TRBV19 and TRBJ1-1. Germline CDR1 LNHDA, CDR2 SQIVND (reference sequence). There are 13 residues in the CDR3.

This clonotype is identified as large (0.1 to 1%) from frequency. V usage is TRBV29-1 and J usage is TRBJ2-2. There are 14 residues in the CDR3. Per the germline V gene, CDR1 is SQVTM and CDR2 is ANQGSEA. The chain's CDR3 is CSVPGTANTGELFF.

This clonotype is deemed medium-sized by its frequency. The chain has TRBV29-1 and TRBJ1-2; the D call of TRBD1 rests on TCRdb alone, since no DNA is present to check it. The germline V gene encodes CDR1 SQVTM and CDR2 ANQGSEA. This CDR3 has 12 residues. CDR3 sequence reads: CSVGGVSYGYTF.

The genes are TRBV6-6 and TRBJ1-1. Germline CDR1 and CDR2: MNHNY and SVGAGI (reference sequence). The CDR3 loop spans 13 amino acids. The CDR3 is CASGGGGHTEAFF.

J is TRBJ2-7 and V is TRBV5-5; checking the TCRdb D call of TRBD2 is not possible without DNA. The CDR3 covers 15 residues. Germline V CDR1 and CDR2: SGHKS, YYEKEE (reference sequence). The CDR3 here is CASSSGGPSTHEQYF.

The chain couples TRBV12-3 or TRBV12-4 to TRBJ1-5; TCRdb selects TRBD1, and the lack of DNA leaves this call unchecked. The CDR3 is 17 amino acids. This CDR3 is CASSLALATGRSQPQHF.

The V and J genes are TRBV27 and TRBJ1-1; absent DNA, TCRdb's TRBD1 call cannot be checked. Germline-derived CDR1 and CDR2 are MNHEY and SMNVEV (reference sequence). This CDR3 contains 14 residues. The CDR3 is CASGATGGNTEAFF.

The chain's CDR3 is CASSRVGGVQETQYF. The V and J genes are TRBV7-9 and TRBJ2-5; the TRBD1 assignment by TCRdb is unverifiable without DNA. The CDR3 loop spans 15 amino acids. CDR1 SEHNR and CDR2 FQNEAQ come from the germline V gene (reference sequence).

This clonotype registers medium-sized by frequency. This CDR3 is CASSLTWEGTEAFF. The chain combines TRBV6-6 with TRBJ1-1; as DNA is missing, the TRBD1 call by TCRdb cannot be tested. This CDR3 has 14 amino acids. The germline V gene encodes CDR1 MNHNY and CDR2 SVGAGI (reference sequence).

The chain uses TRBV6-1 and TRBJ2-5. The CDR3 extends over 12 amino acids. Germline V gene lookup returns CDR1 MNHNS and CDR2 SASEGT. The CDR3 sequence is CASRREAETQYF.

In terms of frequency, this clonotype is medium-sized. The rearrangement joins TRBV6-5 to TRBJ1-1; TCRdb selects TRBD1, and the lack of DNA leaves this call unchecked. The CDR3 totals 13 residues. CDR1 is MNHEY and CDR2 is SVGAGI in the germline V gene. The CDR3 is CASNLQGSTEAFF.

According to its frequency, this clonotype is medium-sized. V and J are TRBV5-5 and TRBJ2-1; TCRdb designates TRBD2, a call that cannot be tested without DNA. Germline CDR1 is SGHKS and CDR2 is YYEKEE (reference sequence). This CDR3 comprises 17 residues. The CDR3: CASSFSDTSGSYNEQFF.

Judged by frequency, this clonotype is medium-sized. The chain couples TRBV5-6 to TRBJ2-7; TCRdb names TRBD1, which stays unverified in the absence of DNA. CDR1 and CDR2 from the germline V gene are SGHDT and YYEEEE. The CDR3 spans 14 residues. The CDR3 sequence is CASSLWVRDHEQYF. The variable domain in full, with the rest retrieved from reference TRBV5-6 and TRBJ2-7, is DAGVTQSPTHLIKTRGQQVTLRCSPKSGHDTVSWYQQALGQGPQFIFQYYEEEERQRGNFPDRFSGHQFPNYSSELNVNALLLGDSALYLCASSLWVRDHEQYFGPGTRLTVT.

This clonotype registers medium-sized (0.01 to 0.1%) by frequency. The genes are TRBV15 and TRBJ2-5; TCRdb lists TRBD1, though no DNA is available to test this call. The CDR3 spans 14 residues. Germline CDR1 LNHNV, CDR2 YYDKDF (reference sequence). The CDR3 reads CATSRTGRWETQYF.

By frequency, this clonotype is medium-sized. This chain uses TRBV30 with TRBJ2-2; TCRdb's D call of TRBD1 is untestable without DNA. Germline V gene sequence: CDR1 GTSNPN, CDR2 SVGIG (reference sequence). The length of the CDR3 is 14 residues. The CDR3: CAWSSGRRTGELFF.

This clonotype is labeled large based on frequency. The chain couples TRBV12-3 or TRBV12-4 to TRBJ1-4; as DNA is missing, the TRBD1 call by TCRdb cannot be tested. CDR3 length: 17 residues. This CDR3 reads CASSPQGQGRRKEKLFF.

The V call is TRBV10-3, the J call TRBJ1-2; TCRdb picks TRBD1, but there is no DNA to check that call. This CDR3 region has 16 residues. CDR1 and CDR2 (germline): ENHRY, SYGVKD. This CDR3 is CAISESQGVGAYGYTF.